This TCR beta chain came from a study of technical replicates of blood from a handful of donors. This CDR3 has 18 amino acids. CDR1 and CDR2 (germline): MDHEN, SYDVKM. V was pared by 3 bases and J by 0 bases, with 18 bases between. Libraries were prepared by immunoSEQ multiplex PCR; TCRdb keeps only in-frame clonotypes and omits some of them. Of roughly 13,000 clones listed, around 82% are singletons. The chain is built from TRBV28 and TRBJ1-3; perhaps TRBD1 as D (6 bases). The sequencing input was PBMCs. The sequence came from a human donor in good health. CDR3 sequence: CASSFTGMGFLSGNTIYF. CDR3 bases: TGTGCCAGCAGTTTCACAGGGATGGGGTTTCTCTCTGGAAACACCATATATTTT.